The 22 T cell receptor beta chains below come from one sample, sequenced in a study of T-cell reconstitution after alpha-beta-depleted transplantation in children. Preparation of the TCRbeta library used unique molecular identifiers. TCRdb re-called the PCR reads through MiXCR, storing one row per CDR3 protein. This table holds more than 550,000 distinct CDR3 sequences, roughly 10% found once. This material consisted of PBMCs from the stem cell graft donor, taken from the stem cell graft. The receptors stem from a human donor who donated a stem cell graft to a child with acute myeloid leukemia.

In the case of this clonotype: A read error is likely, as this CDR3 ends without the conserved phenylalanine or tryptophan. This chain uses TRBV20-1 with TRBJ2-7; D may be TRBD2 (6 bases). V was clipped by 5 bases and J by 2 bases, with 13 bases between them. Germline CDR1 and CDR2: DFQATT and SNEGSKA (reference sequence). The CDR3 spans 13 residues. Written as DNA, the CDR3 is TGCAGTGCTCCCCGGGACTCGACCTACGAGCAGTACTGC. Amino acid sequence: CSAPRDSTYEQYC.

The chain employs TRBV7-9 and TRBJ2-3; 12 nucleotides agree with TRBD2. Unmatched junction bases numbered 6, after V lost 5 bases and J lost 0 bases. CDR1 SEHNR and CDR2 FQNEAQ come from the germline V gene (reference sequence). The CDR3 sequence is 17 residues long. DNA of the CDR3: TGTGCCAGCAGCACCCGGACTAGCGGGGCTAGCACAGATACGCAGTATTTT. Translating gives CASSTRTSGASTDTQYF.

This chain connects TRBV12-3 or TRBV12-4 to TRBJ2-7; 7 bases line up with TRBD2. This CDR3 comprises 14 residues. V lost 3 bases and J lost 3; bases outside the gene matches: 5. The chain's CDR3 is CASSFRTRRYEQYF. CDR3 bases: TGTGCCAGCAGTTTTAGGACTAGGCGCTACGAGCAGTACTTC.

This clonotype was seen more than once but under ten times. V usage is TRBV29-1 and J usage is TRBJ2-5, with D possibly called TRBD1 or TRBD2 (5 bases each). Trimming took 6 bases from V and 7 from J, leaving 24 bases between them. This CDR3 comprises 15 residues. Looked up from germline, CDR1 is SQVTM and CDR2 is ANQGSEA. The CDR3 nucleotides are TGCAGCGTGGCGCTCTCCGGGACGGCGGGTGGGACCCAGTACTTC. It encodes CSVALSGTAGGTQYF.

There are many counts of this clonotype. The V gene is TRBV29-1, the J gene TRBJ2-3; TRBD1 matches at 9 bases. V gave up 4 bases and J gave up 5 bases; unmatched junction bases: 1. CDR1 and CDR2 (germline): SQVTM, ANQGSEA. The CDR3 runs to 12 residues. CDR3: CSVGQGEDTQYF. The CDR3 region has the DNA TGCAGCGTTGGACAGGGGGAAGATACGCAGTATTTT.

There are a few counts of this clonotype. V and J are TRBV12-3 or TRBV12-4 and TRBJ2-1, with 8 bases lining up with TRBD2. The J segment lost 4 bases and the V segment lost 1 base, leaving 6 bases of the junction unmatched. The CDR3 contains 16 residues. CDR3 in amino acids: CASSLGAGLDYNEQFF. As DNA, the CDR3 is TGTGCCAGCAGTTTAGGAGCGGGACTAGATTACAATGAGCAGTTCTTC.

This clonotype has a count of ten or more. The chain couples TRBV27 to TRBJ2-1, with D unclear. Looked up from germline, CDR1 is MNHEY and CDR2 is SMNVEV (reference sequence). V shed 10 bases and J shed 2 bases, with 12 bases lying between them. This CDR3 region has 13 residues. In DNA, the CDR3 is TGTGCCACTTCAAGGGAAACCTACAATGAGCAGTTCTTC. Translated, it gives CATSRETYNEQFF.

The CDR3 sequence is CASSRSGSGELFF. In nucleotides, the CDR3 is TGTGCCAGCAGCCGCAGCGGGTCCGGGGAGCTGTTTTTT. The V and J genes are TRBV14 and TRBJ2-2; D is possibly TRBD2 (6 bases). V dropped 4 bases and J dropped 6 bases, with 9 bases sitting between them. This CDR3 comprises 13 residues. Germline V gene lookup returns CDR1 SGHDN and CDR2 FVKESK.

This clonotype was counted a few times. This sequence joins TRBV20-1 and TRBJ2-7; D possibly corresponds to TRBD2 (6 bases). This CDR3 contains 15 residues. V shed 0 bases and J shed 3 bases, with 15 bases lying between them. Germline loops: CDR1 DFQATT, CDR2 SNEGSKA (reference sequence). This CDR3 is CSARDRPGLNYEQYF. For the CDR3, the DNA is TGCAGTGCTAGAGATCGTCCGGGACTGAACTACGAGCAGTACTTC.

This sequence joins TRBV6-2 or TRBV6-3 and TRBJ1-1; maybe TRBD1 (5 bases). The V end lost 4 bases, the J end lost 0 bases, and 9 bases lay between the germline ends. The CDR3 has 14 residues. The germline V gene encodes CDR1 MNHEY and CDR2 SVGEGT. CDR3 in amino acids: CASSSAGMNTEAFF. The CDR3 DNA reads TGTGCCAGCAGTTCGGCAGGGATGAACACTGAAGCTTTCTTT.

This clonotype was seen a few times. The chain carries TRBV7-3 and TRBJ1-1, with 7 nucleotides matching TRBD1. CDR3 length: 14 amino acids. Germline values: CDR1 SGHTA, CDR2 FQGTGA. V was pared by 5 bases and J by 7 bases, with 10 bases of the junction left unmatched. The CDR3 region is CASSPGPGQLEAFF. CDR3 sequence (DNA): TGTGCCAGCAGCCCAGGCCCGGGACAGCTTGAAGCTTTCTTT.

The chain is built from TRBV5-1 and TRBJ1-1, with D possibly TRBD1 on 6 matching bases. The germline V and J ends were trimmed by 4 bases and 7 bases, with 14 bases remaining between them. Germline-derived CDR1 and CDR2 are SGHRS and YFSETQ. The CDR3 has 13 residues. The CDR3 region has the DNA TGCGCCAGCAGCCCTCAGGGGAGGAATGAAGCTTTCTTT. Encoded protein: CASSPQGRNEAFF.

This clonotype turned up a few times. This sequence joins TRBV29-1 and TRBJ2-7, with D unresolved. Germline assignment: CDR1 SQVTM and CDR2 ANQGSEA. CDR3 size: 13 residues. Trimming took 8 bases from V and 5 from J, leaving 19 bases between them. The chain's CDR3 is CSTSDGLVDEQYF. The CDR3 nucleotides are TGCAGCACTTCGGACGGGCTTGTGGACGAGCAGTACTTC.

This clonotype turned up a few times. The chain links TRBV20-1 to TRBJ2-1; D is possibly TRBD2 (5 bases). The CDR3 sequence is 16 residues long. The V gene lost 4 bases and the J gene lost 7 bases, with 23 bases spanning the gap. Germline loops: CDR1 DFQATT, CDR2 SNEGSKA (reference sequence). The CDR3 region has the DNA TGCAGTGCTACCCCTTTCGGGGTCAAACGGGCGAATGAGCAGTTCTTC. Its translation is CSATPFGVKRANEQFF.

This clonotype was recorded a few times. The gene calls are TRBV30 and TRBJ2-2; D gene ambiguous. The V gene lost 1 base and the J gene lost 0 bases, with 9 bases spanning the gap. This CDR3 contains 15 residues. Per the germline V gene, CDR1 is GTSNPN and CDR2 is SVGIG (reference sequence). The CDR3 is CAWSGSAANTGELFF. CDR3 DNA sequence: TGTGCCTGGAGTGGGAGCGCCGCGAACACCGGGGAGCTGTTTTTT.

The gene calls are TRBV5-1 and TRBJ2-3; 7 bases agree with TRBD2. The CDR3 loop spans 17 amino acids. The J segment lost 4 bases and the V segment lost 4 bases, leaving 15 bases of the junction unmatched. The germline gives CDR1 SGHRS, CDR2 YFSETQ. CDR3 protein: CASSPREEGGRADTQYF. The CDR3 DNA is TGCGCCAGCAGCCCACGGGAAGAGGGAGGGCGAGCAGATACGCAGTATTTT.

This clonotype was found a few times. The gene calls are TRBV4-2 and TRBJ2-7; TRBD2 matches at 13 bases. J gave up 4 bases and V 5 bases, and 8 bases lay outside the gene matches. CDR1 is LGHNA and CDR2 is YNFKEQ in the germline V gene. This CDR3 is 16 amino acids long. As DNA, the CDR3 is TGTGCCAGCAGCAAAAGACTAGCGGGAGGATCTTACGAGCAGTACTTC. It is translated as CASSKRLAGGSYEQYF.

The sample holds a few counts of this clonotype. J is TRBJ2-1 and V is TRBV15; unclear D gene. V lost 4 bases and J 0 bases, leaving 7 bases between the germline ends. Germline CDR1 and CDR2: LNHNV and YYDKDF (reference sequence). The CDR3 extends over 14 amino acids. The CDR3 DNA sequence: TGTGCCACCAGCATTCGGAGCTCCTACAATGAGCAGTTCTTC. Encoded protein: CATSIRSSYNEQFF.

The chain combines TRBV6-2 or TRBV6-3 with TRBJ2-6; D ambiguous. CDR1 and CDR2 from the germline V gene are MNHEY and SVGEGT. V lost 3 bases and J lost 0, with 9 bases in between. The CDR3 extends over 16 amino acids. The CDR3 region has the DNA TGTGCCAGCAGTTATGGGTTAGTCTCTGGGGCCAACGTCCTGACTTTC. This sequence encodes CASSYGLVSGANVLTF.

This clonotype was seen a handful of times. This rearrangement joins TRBV6-5 to TRBJ2-7; 7 bases fit TRBD2. This CDR3 has 16 residues. After removal of 1 base from V and 7 bases from J, the junction contained 13 bases not matched to a gene. Germline V CDR1 and CDR2: MNHEY, SVGAGI. The CDR3 bases are TGTGCCAGCAGTTACTTCCCTGGCGGGAGTGAGGGGGAGCAGTACTTC. This codes for CASSYFPGGSEGEQYF.

The CDR3 nucleotides are TGCGCCAGCAGCCAAGATCTTCTTGGGGCGGGAAGGGTAGAGCAGTACTTC. Translated: CASSQDLLGAGRVEQYF. The J gene is TRBJ2-7, the V gene TRBV4-3, with D perhaps matching TRBD2 (6 bases). The germline V gene encodes CDR1 LGHNA and CDR2 YSLEER. V was trimmed by 0 bases and J by 7 bases, leaving 22 bases between them. The CDR3 length is 17 residues.

In its sample, this clonotype was seen a few times. V usage is TRBV30 and J usage is TRBJ2-3, with 9 nucleotides matching TRBD2. CDR1 and CDR2 from the germline V gene are GTSNPN and SVGIG (reference sequence). V lost 3 bases to trimming and J lost 5 bases; unmatched junction nucleotides: 3. CDR3 length: 13 residues. The CDR3 spells CAWRLAGVDTQYF. The CDR3 DNA reads as TGTGCCTGGAGGTTAGCGGGGGTAGATACGCAGTATTTT.